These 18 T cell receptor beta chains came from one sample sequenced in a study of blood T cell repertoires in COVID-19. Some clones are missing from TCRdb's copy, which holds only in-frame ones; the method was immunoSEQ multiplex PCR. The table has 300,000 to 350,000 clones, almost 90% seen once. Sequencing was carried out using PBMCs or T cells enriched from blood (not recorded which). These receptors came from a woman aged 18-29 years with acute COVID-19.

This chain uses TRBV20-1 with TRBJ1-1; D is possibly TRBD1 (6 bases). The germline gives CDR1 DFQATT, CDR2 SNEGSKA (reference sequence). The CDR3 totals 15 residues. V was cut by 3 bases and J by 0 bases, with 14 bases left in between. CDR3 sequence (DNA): TGCAGTGCTAGTCGGGGGGCCGCATTGAACACTGAAGCTTTCTTT. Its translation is CSASRGAALNTEAFF.

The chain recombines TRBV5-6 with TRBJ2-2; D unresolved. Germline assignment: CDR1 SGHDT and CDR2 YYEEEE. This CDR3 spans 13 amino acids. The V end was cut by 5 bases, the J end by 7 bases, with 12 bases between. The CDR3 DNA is TGTGCCAGCAGGGCTAGAATTAACGGGGAGCTGTTTTTT. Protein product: CASRARINGELFF.

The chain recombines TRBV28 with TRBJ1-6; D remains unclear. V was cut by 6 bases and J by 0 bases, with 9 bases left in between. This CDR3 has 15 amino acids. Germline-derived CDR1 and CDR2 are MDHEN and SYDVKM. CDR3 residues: CASRLRSSYNSPLHF. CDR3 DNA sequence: TGTGCCAGCAGACTTAGGAGCTCCTATAATTCACCCCTCCACTTT.

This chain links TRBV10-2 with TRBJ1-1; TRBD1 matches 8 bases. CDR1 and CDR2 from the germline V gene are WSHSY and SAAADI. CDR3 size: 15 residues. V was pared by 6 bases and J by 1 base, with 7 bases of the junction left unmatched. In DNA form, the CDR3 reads TGCGCCAGCAGAGAACCGGGACAGGCGAACACTGAAGCTTTCTTT. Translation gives CASREPGQANTEAFF.

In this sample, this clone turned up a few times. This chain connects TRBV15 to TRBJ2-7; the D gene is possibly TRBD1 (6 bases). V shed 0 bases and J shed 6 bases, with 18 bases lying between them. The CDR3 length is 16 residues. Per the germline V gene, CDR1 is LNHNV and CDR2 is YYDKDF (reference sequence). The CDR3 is CATSRDWAGASGEQYF. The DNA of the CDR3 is TGTGCCACCAGCAGAGATTGGGCAGGGGCAAGTGGCGAGCAGTACTTC.

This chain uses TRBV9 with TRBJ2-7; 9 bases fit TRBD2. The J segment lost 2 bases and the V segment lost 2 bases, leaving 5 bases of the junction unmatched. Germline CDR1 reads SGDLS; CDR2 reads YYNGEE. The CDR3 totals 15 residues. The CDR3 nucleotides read TGTGCCAGCAGCGTGGGCGCGGGAGGGCCCTACGAGCAGTACTTC. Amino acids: CASSVGAGGPYEQYF.

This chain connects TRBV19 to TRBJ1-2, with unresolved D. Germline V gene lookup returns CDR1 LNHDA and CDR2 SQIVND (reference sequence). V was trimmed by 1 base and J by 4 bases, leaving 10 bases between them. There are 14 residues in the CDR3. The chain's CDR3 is CASSIVPGSYGYTF. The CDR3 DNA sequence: TGTGCCAGTAGTATAGTCCCCGGGTCCTATGGCTACACCTTC.

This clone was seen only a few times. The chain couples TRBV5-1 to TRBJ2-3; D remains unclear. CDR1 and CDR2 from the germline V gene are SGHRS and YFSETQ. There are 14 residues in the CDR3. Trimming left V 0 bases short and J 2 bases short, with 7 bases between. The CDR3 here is CASSLDSHTDTQYF. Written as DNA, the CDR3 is TGCGCCAGCAGCTTGGACTCCCACACAGATACGCAGTATTTT. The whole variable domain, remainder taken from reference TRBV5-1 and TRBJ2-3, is KAGVTQTPRYLIKTRGQQVTLSCSPISGHRSVSWYQQTPGQGLQFLFEYFSETQRNKGNFPGRFSGRQFSNSRSEMNVSTLELGDSALYLCASSLDSHTDTQYFGPGTRLTVL.

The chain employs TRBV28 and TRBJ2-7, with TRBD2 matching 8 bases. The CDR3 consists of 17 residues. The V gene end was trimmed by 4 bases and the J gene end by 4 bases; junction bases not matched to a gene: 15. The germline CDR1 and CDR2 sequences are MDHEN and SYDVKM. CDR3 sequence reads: CASSSFPGFRGGYEQYF. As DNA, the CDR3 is TGTGCCAGCAGTTCCTTCCCAGGGTTCCGCGGGGGGTACGAGCAGTACTTC.

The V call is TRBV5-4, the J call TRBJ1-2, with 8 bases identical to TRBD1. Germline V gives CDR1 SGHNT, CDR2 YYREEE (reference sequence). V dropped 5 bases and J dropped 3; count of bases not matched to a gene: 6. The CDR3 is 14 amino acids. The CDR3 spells CASRYSTGDYGYTF. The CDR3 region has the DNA TGTGCCAGCAGATATTCGACAGGGGACTATGGCTACACCTTC.

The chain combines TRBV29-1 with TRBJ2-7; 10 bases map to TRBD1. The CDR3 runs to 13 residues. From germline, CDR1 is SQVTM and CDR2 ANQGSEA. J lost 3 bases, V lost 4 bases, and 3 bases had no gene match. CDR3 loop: CSVGRDRGYEQYF. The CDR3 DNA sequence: TGCAGCGTTGGCCGGGACAGGGGCTACGAGCAGTACTTC.

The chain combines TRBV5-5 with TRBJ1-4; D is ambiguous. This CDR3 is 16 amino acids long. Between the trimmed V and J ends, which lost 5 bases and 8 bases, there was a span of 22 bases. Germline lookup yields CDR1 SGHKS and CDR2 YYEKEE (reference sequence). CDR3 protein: CASSDRDGNPREKLFF. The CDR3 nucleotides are TGTGCCAGCAGTGACCGAGACGGGAATCCTCGCGAAAAACTGTTTTTT.

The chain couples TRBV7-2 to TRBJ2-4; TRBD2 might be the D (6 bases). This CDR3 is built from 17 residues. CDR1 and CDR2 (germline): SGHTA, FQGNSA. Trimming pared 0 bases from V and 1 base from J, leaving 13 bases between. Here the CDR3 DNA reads TGTGCCAGCAGCTTAGCTATCACTAGCCAGGCCAAAAACATTCAGTACTTC. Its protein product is CASSLAITSQAKNIQYF. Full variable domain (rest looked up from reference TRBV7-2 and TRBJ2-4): GAGVSQSPSNKVTEKGKDVELRCDPISGHTALYWYRQSLGQGLEFLIYFQGNSAPDKSGLPSDRFSAERTGGSVSTLTIQRTQQEDSAVYLCASSLAITSQAKNIQYFGAGTRLSVL.

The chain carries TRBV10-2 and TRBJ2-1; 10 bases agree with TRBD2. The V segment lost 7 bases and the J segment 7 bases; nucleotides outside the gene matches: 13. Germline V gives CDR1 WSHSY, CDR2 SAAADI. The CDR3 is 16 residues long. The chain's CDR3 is CASTPGLATPWNEQFF. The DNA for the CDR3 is TGCGCCAGCACGCCGGGACTAGCGACCCCCTGGAATGAGCAGTTCTTC.

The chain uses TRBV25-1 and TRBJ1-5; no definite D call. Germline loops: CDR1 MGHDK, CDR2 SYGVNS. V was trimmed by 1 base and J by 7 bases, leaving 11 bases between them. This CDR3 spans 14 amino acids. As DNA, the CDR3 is TGTGCCAGCAGTGAATTGAGGGTTGGGCAGCCCCAGCATTTT. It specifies CASSELRVGQPQHF.

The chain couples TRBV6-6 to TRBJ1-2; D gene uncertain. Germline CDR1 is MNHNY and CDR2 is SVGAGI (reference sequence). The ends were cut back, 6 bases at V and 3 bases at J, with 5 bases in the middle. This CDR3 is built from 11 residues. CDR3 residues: CASRGDYGYTF. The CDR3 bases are TGTGCCAGCAGGGGAGACTATGGCTACACCTTC.

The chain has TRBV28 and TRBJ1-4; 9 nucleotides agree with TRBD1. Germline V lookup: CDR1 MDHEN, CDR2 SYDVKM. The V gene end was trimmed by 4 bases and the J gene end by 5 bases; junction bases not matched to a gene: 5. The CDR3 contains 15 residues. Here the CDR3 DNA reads TGTGCCAGCAGTTATGCGGGACAGGGAAATGAAAAACTGTTTTTT. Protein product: CASSYAGQGNEKLFF.

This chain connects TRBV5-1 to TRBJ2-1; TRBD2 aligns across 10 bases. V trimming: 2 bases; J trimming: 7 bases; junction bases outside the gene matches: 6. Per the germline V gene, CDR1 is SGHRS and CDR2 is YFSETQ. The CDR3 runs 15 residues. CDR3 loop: CASSFLAGESNEQFF. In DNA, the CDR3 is TGCGCCAGCAGCTTCCTAGCGGGAGAATCGAATGAGCAGTTCTTC.